This T cell receptor (beta chain) was recorded in a study of PD-1 blockade in classical Hodgkin lymphoma. The table came from immunoSEQ multiplex PCR; TCRdb's copy has only in-frame clones and leaves some out. The sample records around 10,000 clones, just over 85% being singletons. V was clipped by 6 bases and J by 1 base, with 21 bases between them. The V gene's germline CDR1 is MNHEY and CDR2 SMNVEV (reference sequence). This CDR3 is built from 18 residues. The time point is: newly diagnosed, previously untreated cHL patient sample. CD8+ T cells were isolated from thawed PBMCs by magnetic negative selection.

The TCR originated in a human donor with classical Hodgkin lymphoma. The sequenced sample consisted of CD8+ T cells from blood. The chain couples TRBV27 to TRBJ2-2; D is uncertain. The CDR3 region has the DNA TGTGCCAGCAGCCGGATTGGGGTAACGGTTTGGAACACCGGGGAGCTGTTTTTT. Translated, it gives CASSRIGVTVWNTGELFF.